This TCR beta chain was recovered during a study of blood T cell repertoires in COVID-19. Looking at the study overall: From T cells, B-cell-depleted T cells, or PBMCs came the material, which was cDNA or gDNA.

In the authors' workflow: The authors estimated nucleated cell counts from reference gene primer amplification. Data came from immunoSEQ multiplex PCR; TCRdb stores just in-frame clones and leaves some out. V and J calls and clone size are as listed in that table; D and trimming were resolved from the DNA. The profile shows about 170,000 clones, approximately 84% of them singletons. Germline V gene data show CDR1 as MRHNA and CDR2 as SNTAGT. The CDR3 is made up of 14 amino acids. V trimming: 4 bases; J trimming: 5 bases; junction bases outside the gene matches: 5. The chain has TRBV6-4 and TRBJ2-3; TRBD1 agrees at 8 bases. The sequence was collected from a woman over 75 with COVID-19, enrolled during active disease. The sample was peripheral blood. The CDR3 region has the DNA TGTGCCAGCAGTGGGACAGGGTTTGGAGATACGCAGTATTTT. Translated, it gives CASSGTGFGDTQYF.